This TCR beta chain was retrieved from a study of blood T cell repertoires in COVID-19. About the research overall: Sources were T cells, B-cell-depleted T cells, or PBMCs; the material itself was cDNA or gDNA.

This CDR3 contains 16 residues. Trimming removed 12 bases at V and 0 bases at J, with 22 bases between. The V gene's germline CDR1 is KGHDR and CDR2 SFDVKD. This clone was recorded only once. The authors' processing: Amplification from reference gene primers served as the basis for estimated nucleated cell counts. Only in-frame clones appear in the TCRdb table, and some are missing; sequencing was by immunoSEQ multiplex PCR. That table furnishes V, J and clone size, whereas the DNA furnished D and trimming. The table lists some 150,000 clones, about nine tenths of them singletons. This sequence was found in a woman aged 60-75 years with active or convalescent COVID-19. The gene calls are TRBV24-1 and TRBJ1-2; the D gene is possibly TRBD1 (6 bases). Sequenced sample: peripheral blood. The chain's CDR3 is CAPTSGGLATNYGYTF. CDR3 coding DNA: TGTGCCCCTACTTCGGGGGGGCTGGCTACTAACTATGGCTACACCTTC.